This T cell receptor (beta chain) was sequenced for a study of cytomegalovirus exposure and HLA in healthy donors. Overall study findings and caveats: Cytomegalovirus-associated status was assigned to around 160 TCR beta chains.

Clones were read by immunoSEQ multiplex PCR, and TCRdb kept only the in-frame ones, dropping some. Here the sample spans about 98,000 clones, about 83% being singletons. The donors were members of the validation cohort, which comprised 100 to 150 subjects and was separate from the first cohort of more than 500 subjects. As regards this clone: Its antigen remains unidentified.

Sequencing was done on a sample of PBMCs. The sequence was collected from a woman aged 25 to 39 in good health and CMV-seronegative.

CDR3 in amino acids: CSVPGFEQFF. In DNA form, the CDR3 reads TGCAGCGTTCCAGGATTTGAGCAGTTCTTC. The V and J genes are TRBV29-1 and TRBJ2-1, with no clear D. Germline V gene lookup returns CDR1 SQVTM and CDR2 ANQGSEA. V lost 5 bases and J lost 9, with 8 bases in between. CDR3 length: 10 amino acids.